This TCR beta chain was recorded in a study of siplizumab effects on memory and regulatory T cells. Broader study findings: Naive versus memory phenotype went unassigned for roughly 75-96% of proliferating CD4+ or CD8+ clones. Siplizumab, the agent tested, significantly reduced alloreactive sequences traceable to unstimulated CD4+ memory cells.

Assay used: immunoSEQ multiplex PCR; TCRdb lists only in-frame clones, some missing. Of some 96,000 clones in the sample, 94% were seen once. As concerns this clone: The antigen is undetermined.

Germline V gene data show CDR1 as SGHTA and CDR2 as FQGTGA. This CDR3 has 14 amino acids. Trimming took 2 bases from V and 2 from J, leaving 9 bases between them. Sequencing was carried out using non-Treg CD4+ T cells sorted from blood. The chain recombines TRBV7-3 with TRBJ1-1; a weak D match, TRBD1 (5 bases). The sequence derives from a human donor in good health. CDR3 coding DNA: TGTGCCAGCAGCTTATCGGGGGATAACACTGAAGCTTTCTTT. Its protein is CASSLSGDNTEAFF.